This T cell receptor (beta chain) originates from a study of blood T cell repertoires in COVID-19. As handled by the study authors: Counts of nucleated cells, estimated from reference gene primer amplification, were obtained. Some clones are missing from TCRdb's copy, which holds only in-frame ones; the method was immunoSEQ multiplex PCR. V and J calls and clone size are copied from that table; D and trimming were computed from the DNA. The sample carries 140,000 or so clones, around 90% recorded once. Sequencing input: peripheral blood. The receptor comes from a woman older than 75 with acute or convalescent COVID-19.

The CDR3 loop is CASSTTTGTDTQYF. The CDR3 DNA reads as TGTGCCAGCAGCACGACTACGGGGACAGATACGCAGTATTTT. The rearrangement links TRBV7-9 to TRBJ2-3, with D possibly being TRBD2 (5 bases). Trimming pared 5 bases from V and 3 bases from J, leaving 12 bases between. Germline values: CDR1 SEHNR, CDR2 FQNEAQ (reference sequence). The length of the CDR3 is 14 residues.